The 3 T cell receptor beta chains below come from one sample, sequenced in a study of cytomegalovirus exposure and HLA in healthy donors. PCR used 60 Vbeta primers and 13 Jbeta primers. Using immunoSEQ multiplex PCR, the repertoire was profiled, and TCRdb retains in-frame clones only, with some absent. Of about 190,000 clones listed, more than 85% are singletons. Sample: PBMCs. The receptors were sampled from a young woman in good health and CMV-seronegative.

CDR3 nucleotide sequence: TGTGCCAGCGGGTCAATGGGGGGGATCTATGGCTACACCTTC. It translates to CASGSMGGIYGYTF. The chain uses TRBV6-5 and TRBJ1-2, with a weak D call TRBD1 (5 bases). Trimming shortened V by 8 bases and J by 4 bases, and 17 bases separated the two germline ends. Germline values: CDR1 MNHEY, CDR2 SVGAGI. CDR3 size: 14 residues.

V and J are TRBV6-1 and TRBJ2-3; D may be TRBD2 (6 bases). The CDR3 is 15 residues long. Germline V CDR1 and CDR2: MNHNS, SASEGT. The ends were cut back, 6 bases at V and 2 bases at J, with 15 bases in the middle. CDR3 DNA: TGTGCCAGCAGGGGGCGGGGCGCCGACACAGATACGCAGTATTTT. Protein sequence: CASRGRGADTDTQYF.

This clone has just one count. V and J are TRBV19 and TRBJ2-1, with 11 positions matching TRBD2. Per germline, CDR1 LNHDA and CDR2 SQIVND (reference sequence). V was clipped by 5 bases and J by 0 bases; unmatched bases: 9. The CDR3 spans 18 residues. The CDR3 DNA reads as TGTGCCAGTAGTCGACACGCTAGCGGGGGGAGCTCCTACAATGAGCAGTTCTTC. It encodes CASSRHASGGSSYNEQFF.